The 21 T cell receptor beta chains listed next were all sequenced from one sample in a study of identifying expanded T cells in peripheral blood. Assay used: immunoSEQ multiplex PCR; TCRdb lists only in-frame clones, some missing. The data show about 94,000 clones, 88% seen once. The sample was blood. All receptors derive from a person between 18 and 69 years old in good health.

CDR3 residues: CASSSRGVRNTIYF. The CDR3 coding sequence is TGTGCCAGCAGCTCCCGGGGGGTCAGAAACACCATATATTTT. The chain carries TRBV7-9 and TRBJ1-3; maybe TRBD1 (5 bases). V gave up 4 bases and J gave up 5 bases, with 12 bases separating them. Germline CDR1 SEHNR, CDR2 FQNEAQ (reference sequence). This CDR3 contains 14 residues.

The chain joins TRBV29-1 to TRBJ2-5, with D possibly matching TRBD1 (5 bases). The CDR3 sequence is 14 residues long. Germline V lookup: CDR1 SQVTM, CDR2 ANQGSEA. Trimming cost V 0 bases and J 3 bases, with 11 bases left between them. The chain's CDR3 is CSVEDIGREETQYF. In DNA, the CDR3 is TGCAGCGTTGAAGATATCGGCAGGGAAGAGACCCAGTACTTC.

J is TRBJ2-1 and V is TRBV15; D is uncertain. The V end lost 8 bases, the J end lost 0 bases, and 14 bases lay between the germline ends. The germline CDR1 and CDR2 sequences are LNHNV and YYDKDF (reference sequence). The CDR3 loop spans 15 amino acids. The CDR3 loop is CATGSKSYSYNEQFF. In DNA, the CDR3 is TGTGCCACCGGATCCAAGAGCTACTCCTACAATGAGCAGTTCTTC.

V is TRBV5-1 and J is TRBJ1-1, with D perhaps TRBD1 (5 bases). Trimming cost V 4 bases and J 6 bases, with 16 bases left between them. The CDR3 consists of 14 residues. Germline V gene sequence: CDR1 SGHRS, CDR2 YFSETQ. DNA of the CDR3: TGCGCCAGCAGCCTTGGCGGGGCAGGTCCTGAAGCTTTCTTT. It codes for CASSLGGAGPEAFF. Drawing the rest from reference TRBV5-1 and TRBJ1-1, the complete variable domain is KAGVTQTPRYLIKTRGQQVTLSCSPISGHRSVSWYQQTPGQGLQFLFEYFSETQRNKGNFPGRFSGRQFSNSRSEMNVSTLELGDSALYLCASSLGGAGPEAFFGQGTRLTVV.

This sequence joins TRBV5-1 and TRBJ1-3, with D unresolved. CDR1 is SGHRS and CDR2 is YFSETQ in the germline V gene. The CDR3 runs 14 residues. Trimming took 2 bases from V and 0 from J, leaving 6 bases between them. The DNA for the CDR3 is TGCGCCAGCAGCTTCGATGACTCTGGAAACACCATATATTTT. Its protein is CASSFDDSGNTIYF. The full variable domain, in which reference TRBV5-1 and TRBJ1-3 provide the parts outside the CDR3, is KAGVTQTPRYLIKTRGQQVTLSCSPISGHRSVSWYQQTPGQGLQFLFEYFSETQRNKGNFPGRFSGRQFSNSRSEMNVSTLELGDSALYLCASSFDDSGNTIYFGEGSWLTVV.

V usage is TRBV19 and J usage is TRBJ2-3; 7 nucleotides match TRBD2. V shed 3 bases and J 5 bases; nucleotides not matched to a gene: 8. CDR3 length equals 15 residues. The V gene's germline CDR1 is LNHDA and CDR2 SQIVND (reference sequence). CDR3 in amino acids: CASSIGGSFGDTQYF. Written as DNA, the CDR3 is TGTGCCAGTAGTATTGGCGGGAGTTTTGGAGATACGCAGTATTTT. The complete variable domain, with remaining parts taken from reference TRBV19 and TRBJ2-3, reads DGGITQSPKYLFRKEGQNVTLSCEQNLNHDAMYWYRQDPGQGLRLIYYSQIVNDFQKGDIAEGYSVSREKKESFPLTVTSAQKNPTAFYLCASSIGGSFGDTQYFGPGTRLTVL.

This clone has just a few counts. The chain couples TRBV30 to TRBJ1-1; the D is unclear. V dropped 5 bases and J dropped 2 bases, with 6 bases sitting between them. Germline CDR1 GTSNPN, CDR2 SVGIG (reference sequence). This CDR3 is 11 amino acids long. CDR3 DNA: TGTGCCTGGGCAAGCAACACTGAAGCTTTCTTT. Translation: CAWASNTEAFF.

The J gene is TRBJ1-1, the V gene TRBV2, with D maybe TRBD1 (5 bases). With 3 bases removed from V and 2 bases from J, the gap between germline ends came to 22 bases. The germline V gene has CDR1 SNHLY and CDR2 FYNNEI. This CDR3 has 18 residues. For the CDR3, the DNA is TGTGCCAGCAGTGATTTCTCGCTCCCCACTCAGGGTAACACTGAAGCTTTCTTT. Translating it yields CASSDFSLPTQGNTEAFF.

The genes are TRBV11-2 and TRBJ1-1; D remains ambiguous. Germline V lookup: CDR1 SGHAT, CDR2 FQNNGV. The CDR3 has 13 amino acids. Trimming stripped 2 bases from V and 1 base from J, with 5 bases between. CDR3 protein: CASSLNENTEAFF. The CDR3, as DNA: TGTGCCAGCAGCTTAAACGAGAACACTGAAGCTTTCTTT.

The rearrangement uses TRBV9 and TRBJ2-1, with 7 bases aligning to TRBD1. This CDR3 comprises 16 residues. The trim removed 3 bases at V and 2 bases at J, leaving 8 bases unmatched. Germline V gene data show CDR1 as SGDLS and CDR2 as YYNGEE. The DNA for the CDR3 is TGTGCCAGCAGCGCGCCCGGGACAGTCACCTACAATGAGCAGTTCTTC. It specifies CASSAPGTVTYNEQFF.

CDR3 nucleotides: TGCGCCAGCAGCTGGGGTGGGGTAGGCACTGAAGCTTTCTTT. Its translation: CASSWGGVGTEAFF. The chain links TRBV5-1 to TRBJ1-1; no clear D. The CDR3 covers 14 residues. V was trimmed by 3 bases and J by 4 bases, leaving 13 bases between them. Per germline, CDR1 SGHRS and CDR2 YFSETQ.

The chain combines TRBV11-2 with TRBJ2-5; 7 bases map to TRBD2. The junction had 13 bases not matched to a gene; V was cut back by 4 bases and J by 5 bases. The germline V gene encodes CDR1 SGHAT and CDR2 FQNNGV. The CDR3 sequence is 16 residues long. The CDR3 loop reads CASSYPSGGGGETQYF. The CDR3 DNA is TGTGCCAGCAGCTATCCCTCGGGGGGTGGTGGGGAGACCCAGTACTTC.

This chain connects TRBV5-6 to TRBJ2-7, with D perhaps matching TRBD2 (7 bases). V was cut by 1 base and J by 1 base, with 15 bases left in between. This CDR3 region has 16 residues. Germline CDR1 is SGHDT and CDR2 is YYEEEE. CDR3: CASSLLGGGASYEQYF. CDR3 in DNA: TGTGCCAGCAGCTTGTTAGGCGGGGGCGCATCCTACGAGCAGTACTTC. The full variable domain, completed using reference TRBV5-6 and TRBJ2-7, is DAGVTQSPTHLIKTRGQQVTLRCSPKSGHDTVSWYQQALGQGPQFIFQYYEEEERQRGNFPDRFSGHQFPNYSSELNVNALLLGDSALYLCASSLLGGGASYEQYFGPGTRLTVT.

The genes are TRBV7-2 and TRBJ2-1; no clear D gene. The CDR3 covers 12 residues. Germline CDR1 is SGHTA and CDR2 is FQGNSA. V was trimmed by 2 bases and J by 10 bases, leaving 9 bases between them. As DNA, the CDR3 is TGTGCCAGCAGCTTATTTCCCCAGGAGCAGTTCTTC. Amino acid sequence: CASSLFPQEQFF.

The genes are TRBV18 and TRBJ2-2; D not certain. V was trimmed by 3 bases and J by 2 bases, leaving 13 bases between them. Germline lookup yields CDR1 KGHSH and CDR2 LQKENI. CDR3 length: 16 amino acids. DNA for the CDR3: TGTGCCAGCTCACCGGCCCCATTTTTAAACACCGGGGAGCTGTTTTTT. It encodes CASSPAPFLNTGELFF.

V gene TRBV30 combines with J gene TRBJ1-3; D is unresolved. This CDR3 has 12 residues. Per germline, CDR1 GTSNPN and CDR2 SVGIG (reference sequence). Trimming stripped 0 bases from V and 2 bases from J, with 2 bases between. The CDR3 loop is CAWSVAGNTIYF. CDR3 sequence (DNA): TGTGCCTGGAGTGTTGCTGGAAACACCATATATTTT.

This chain connects TRBV14 to TRBJ1-1; D not resolved. Germline-derived CDR1 and CDR2 are SGHDN and FVKESK. V lost 5 bases to trimming and J lost 2 bases, with 12 bases between them. The CDR3 spans 14 residues. CDR3 nucleotides: TGTGCCAGCAGCTGGGGTCTTTCAAACACTGAAGCTTTCTTT. Its protein is CASSWGLSNTEAFF.

This chain links TRBV5-1 with TRBJ2-3; 9 nucleotides match TRBD2. After removal of 4 bases from V and 5 bases from J, the junction contained 8 bases not matched to a gene. The CDR3 extends over 15 amino acids. Germline values: CDR1 SGHRS, CDR2 YFSETQ. The DNA for the CDR3 is TGCGCCAGCAGCCCCCTAGGCGGGAGGGGAGATACGCAGTATTTT. Protein: CASSPLGGRGDTQYF.

This clone appeared a few times. This rearrangement joins TRBV19 to TRBJ1-2; D ambiguous. In germline, CDR1 is LNHDA, CDR2 SQIVND (reference sequence). CDR3 length: 14 amino acids. V lost 3 bases, J lost 6 bases, and 14 bases lay in between. Here the CDR3 reads CASSMSSVGHGYTF. The CDR3, as DNA: TGTGCCAGTAGTATGTCGTCCGTCGGACATGGCTACACCTTC.

The chain has TRBV7-2 and TRBJ1-1; 9 bases are shared with TRBD1. This CDR3 is 17 amino acids long. V dropped 4 bases and J dropped 4; count of bases not matched to a gene: 13. CDR1 and CDR2 (germline): SGHTA, FQGNSA. In DNA, the CDR3 is TGTGCCAGCAGCTCAAATATAAACAGGGGGCTCGGCACTGAAGCTTTCTTT. Residues: CASSSNINRGLGTEAFF.

This sequence joins TRBV5-4 and TRBJ2-7, with 13 positions matching TRBD2. The CDR3 extends over 15 amino acids. Trimming removed 0 bases from V and 7 bases from J; junction bases left unmatched: 4. Germline values: CDR1 SGHNT, CDR2 YYREEE (reference sequence). For the CDR3, the DNA is TGTGCCAGCAGCTTGGGACTAGCGGGAGGATCGGAGCAGTACTTC. Protein: CASSLGLAGGSEQYF.